These T cell receptor beta chains were read from a single sample in a study of T cell responses to AZD1222 COVID-19 vaccine. Libraries were prepared by immunoSEQ multiplex PCR; TCRdb keeps only in-frame clonotypes and omits some of them. The table has some 150,000 clones, more than 70% seen once. Material: peripheral blood, obtained on day 0 of AZD1222 vaccination. These receptors were taken from an adult in good health. The CDR3 runs from the conserved cysteine through the conserved F or W. The order of the fields is J gene, V gene, clone size, D gene, CDR3 DNA, CDR3 protein. D genes are given only for firm matches. Rows may omit the clone size; those that give it use once, few, many or a size class.

J gene: TRBJ2-7
V gene: TRBV28
clone size: -
D gene: -
CDR3 DNA: TGTGCCAGCAGCCCACCCAGGGGCTCCTACGAGCAGTACTTC
CDR3 protein: CASSPPRGSYEQYF

J gene: TRBJ2-7
V gene: TRBV5-6
clone size: -
D gene: -
CDR3 DNA: TGTGCCAGCAGCTTGGGGGGACCCTCCTTGGAGCAGTACTTC
CDR3 protein: CASSLGGPSLEQYF

J gene: TRBJ1-5
V gene: TRBV7-2
clone size: -
D gene: -
CDR3 DNA: TGTGCCAGCAGCTTAGAAGCGCGTCATCGAAATCAGCCCCAGCATTTT
CDR3 protein: CASSLEARHRNQPQHF

J gene: TRBJ2-3
V gene: TRBV3-1/TRBV3-2
clone size: -
D gene: -
CDR3 DNA: TGTGCCAGCAGCCAAGATATGGGGGGGCTTCCTGGCACAGATACGCAGTATTTT
CDR3 protein: CASSQDMGGLPGTDTQYF

J gene: TRBJ1-1
V gene: TRBV29-1
clone size: few
D gene: -
CDR3 DNA: TGCAGCGTTGTGAGGGGCACTGAAGCTTTCTTT
CDR3 protein: CSVVRGTEAFF

J gene: TRBJ2-7
V gene: TRBV29-1
clone size: -
D gene: -
CDR3 DNA: TGCAGCGTTGAACGGCAGGGGAGCTCCTACGAGCAGTACTTC
CDR3 protein: CSVERQGSSYEQYF

J gene: TRBJ1-1
V gene: TRBV6-5
clone size: -
D gene: -
CDR3 DNA: TGTGCCACCTCAGAGACAGGGAACACTGAAGCTTTCTTT
CDR3 protein: CATSETGNTEAFF

J gene: TRBJ2-3
V gene: TRBV13
clone size: -
D gene: TRBD2
CDR3 DNA: TGTGCCAGCAGCTTCCCCCCGGGGGGACTCAGAAACACAGATACGCAGTATTTT
CDR3 protein: CASSFPPGGLRNTDTQYF

J gene: TRBJ1-1
V gene: TRBV9
clone size: -
D gene: -
CDR3 DNA: TGTGCCAGCAGCGCCCAGTACACTGAAGCTTTCTTT
CDR3 protein: CASSAQYTEAFF

J gene: TRBJ2-1
V gene: TRBV28
clone size: -
D gene: -
CDR3 DNA: TGTGCCAGCAGTTTACCCGGGGGCGGTATACAGCAGTTCTTC
CDR3 protein: CASSLPGGGIQQFF

J gene: TRBJ2-7
V gene: TRBV9
clone size: once
D gene: -
CDR3 DNA: TGTGCCAGCAGCGTAGGTAGTTCGGGGAGCTCCTACGAGCAGTACTTC
CDR3 protein: CASSVGSSGSSYEQYF

J gene: TRBJ2-1
V gene: TRBV5-1
clone size: -
D gene: -
CDR3 DNA: TGCGCCAGCTCCGGAGATAATGCCTACAATGAGCAGTTCTTC
CDR3 protein: CASSGDNAYNEQFF

J gene: TRBJ1-3
V gene: TRBV30
clone size: -
D gene: -
CDR3 DNA: TGTGCCTGGAGGAAGTGGGAAGGAAACACCATATATTTT
CDR3 protein: CAWRKWEGNTIYF

J gene: TRBJ2-5
V gene: TRBV7-2
clone size: once
D gene: -
CDR3 DNA: TGTGCCAGCAGCTCGTCTTGGGAGACCCAGTACTTC
CDR3 protein: CASSSSWETQYF

J gene: TRBJ1-1
V gene: TRBV11-2
clone size: once
D gene: -
CDR3 DNA: TGTGCCAGCAGCTGGCCGGGCAGCGCGATGAACACTGAAGCTTTCTTT
CDR3 protein: CASSWPGSAMNTEAFF

J gene: TRBJ1-1
V gene: TRBV6-5
clone size: -
D gene: -
CDR3 DNA: TGTGCCAGCAGCCCGACAACGAACACTGAAGCTTTCTTT
CDR3 protein: CASSPTTNTEAFF

J gene: TRBJ2-4
V gene: TRBV27
clone size: -
D gene: -
CDR3 DNA: TGTGCCAGCAGTCCTTCTCTAGACCCTCGGAACATTCAGTACTTC
CDR3 protein: CASSPSLDPRNIQYF

J gene: TRBJ1-6
V gene: TRBV7-8
clone size: -
D gene: TRBD1
CDR3 DNA: TGTGCCAGCAGCTACTTTTCTGGACAGGGGGCTCGAGGCTCACCCCTCCACTTT
CDR3 protein: CASSYFSGQGARGSPLHF

J gene: TRBJ1-5
V gene: TRBV10-3
clone size: -
D gene: TRBD1
CDR3 DNA: TGTGCCATCAGTGAAGACAGGGTAGTGGGTCAGCCCCAGCATTTT
CDR3 protein: CAISEDRVVGQPQHF

J gene: TRBJ1-6
V gene: TRBV2
clone size: -
D gene: -
CDR3 DNA: TGTGCCAGCAGGGTCTCCTATAATTCACCCCTCCACTTT
CDR3 protein: CASRVSYNSPLHF

J gene: TRBJ2-2
V gene: TRBV5-1
clone size: -
D gene: TRBD1
CDR3 DNA: TGCGCCAGCAGCACGGGACAGGTCACCGGGGAGCTGTTTTTT
CDR3 protein: CASSTGQVTGELFF

J gene: TRBJ1-2
V gene: TRBV30
clone size: -
D gene: -
CDR3 DNA: TGTGCCTGGAGTGCGGATGGACAGCGTGGCTACACCTTC
CDR3 protein: CAWSADGQRGYTF

J gene: TRBJ1-2
V gene: TRBV9
clone size: -
D gene: -
CDR3 DNA: TGTGCCAGCAGCCCCCGAGATTCATCAATTGGCTACACCTTC
CDR3 protein: CASSPRDSSIGYTF

J gene: TRBJ2-7
V gene: TRBV28
clone size: -
D gene: -
CDR3 DNA: TGTGCCAGCAGTTCCTCGGACTTAGGGCAGTACTTC
CDR3 protein: CASSSSDLGQYF

J gene: TRBJ1-1
V gene: TRBV19
clone size: -
D gene: -
CDR3 DNA: TGTGCCAGTATAAAGACAGGGAACACTGAAGCTTTCTTT
CDR3 protein: CASIKTGNTEAFF

J gene: TRBJ1-1
V gene: TRBV4-3
clone size: once
D gene: TRBD1
CDR3 DNA: TGCGCCAGCAGCCACCCCCCGGGACAGACGAACACTGAAGCTTTCTTT
CDR3 protein: CASSHPPGQTNTEAFF

J gene: TRBJ1-5
V gene: TRBV6-5
clone size: -
D gene: -
CDR3 DNA: TGTGCCAGCAGTTATGGGGGGTCCAATCAGCCCCAGCATTTT
CDR3 protein: CASSYGGSNQPQHF

J gene: TRBJ1-1
V gene: TRBV11-3
clone size: -
D gene: -
CDR3 DNA: TGTGCCAGCAGTCAAACGAACAGGGTTAAGAACACTGAAGCTTTCTTT
CDR3 protein: CASSQTNRVKNTEAFF

J gene: TRBJ1-5
V gene: TRBV9
clone size: -
D gene: -
CDR3 DNA: TGTGCCAGCAGCGTAGGCCAGGGTTTTGGTCAGCCCCAGCATTTT
CDR3 protein: CASSVGQGFGQPQHF

J gene: TRBJ1-5
V gene: TRBV27
clone size: -
D gene: -
CDR3 DNA: TGTGCCAGCGGGGGTGTTGGCAATCAGCCCCAGCATTTT
CDR3 protein: CASGGVGNQPQHF

J gene: TRBJ1-2
V gene: TRBV28
clone size: -
D gene: -
CDR3 DNA: TGTGCCAGCACCACAGCGGCGAGTAACTATGGCTACACCTTC
CDR3 protein: CASTTAASNYGYTF

J gene: TRBJ2-7
V gene: TRBV18
clone size: -
D gene: TRBD2
CDR3 DNA: TGTGCCAGCTCACAATACGGGGGGGGATCCTACGAGCAGTACTTC
CDR3 protein: CASSQYGGGSYEQYF

J gene: TRBJ2-1
V gene: TRBV12-3/TRBV12-4
clone size: -
D gene: TRBD2
CDR3 DNA: TGTGCCAGCAGTCTCGGACTAGCGGAGCAGTTCTTC
CDR3 protein: CASSLGLAEQFF

J gene: TRBJ1-2
V gene: TRBV6-5
clone size: -
D gene: -
CDR3 DNA: TGTGCCAGCAGTCTGGACCACTCTTTCTATGGCTACACCTTC
CDR3 protein: CASSLDHSFYGYTF

J gene: TRBJ2-1
V gene: TRBV19
clone size: -
D gene: TRBD2
CDR3 DNA: TGTGCCAGTAGTATCCAGCGGGGTTACAATGAGCAGTTCTTC
CDR3 protein: CASSIQRGYNEQFF

J gene: TRBJ2-5
V gene: TRBV5-8
clone size: -
D gene: TRBD2
CDR3 DNA: TGTGCCAGCAGCTTGTACCAGGCTAGCGGGGGCCAAGAGACCCAGTACTTC
CDR3 protein: CASSLYQASGGQETQYF

J gene: TRBJ2-2
V gene: TRBV18
clone size: once
D gene: -
CDR3 DNA: TGTGCCAGCTCAGTCGATTTCACCGGGGAGCTGTTTTTT
CDR3 protein: CASSVDFTGELFF

J gene: TRBJ2-1
V gene: TRBV7-2
clone size: -
D gene: TRBD1
CDR3 DNA: TGTGCCAGCAGCCCTCGGGACAGGACGGTGCGGGAGCAGTTCTTC
CDR3 protein: CASSPRDRTVREQFF

J gene: TRBJ1-1
V gene: TRBV4-3
clone size: -
D gene: -
CDR3 DNA: TGCGCCAGCAGCCAAGAGGTCGGGGACACTGAAGCTTTCTTT
CDR3 protein: CASSQEVGDTEAFF

J gene: TRBJ1-1
V gene: TRBV7-2
clone size: -
D gene: -
CDR3 DNA: TGTGCCAGCAGCTCAGGGACACTTCGTGAAGCTTTCTTT
CDR3 protein: CASSSGTLREAFF

J gene: TRBJ2-7
V gene: TRBV28
clone size: -
D gene: TRBD2
CDR3 DNA: TGTGCCAGCAGCCGTAGCGGGGTGAGGAAGCAGTACTTC
CDR3 protein: CASSRSGVRKQYF

J gene: TRBJ1-4
V gene: TRBV7-2
clone size: -
D gene: -
CDR3 DNA: TGTGCCAGCAGCTTGACCCCAGGGTTGACGAATGAAAAACTGTTTTTT
CDR3 protein: CASSLTPGLTNEKLFF

J gene: TRBJ2-3
V gene: TRBV5-4
clone size: -
D gene: -
CDR3 DNA: TGTGCCAGCAGCTTGACTAGCCTAAACACAGATACGCAGTATTTT
CDR3 protein: CASSLTSLNTDTQYF

J gene: TRBJ2-7
V gene: TRBV18
clone size: -
D gene: TRBD1
CDR3 DNA: TGTGCCAGCTCACCACTACACGGGACAGAATACGAGCAGTACTTC
CDR3 protein: CASSPLHGTEYEQYF

J gene: TRBJ2-2
V gene: TRBV29-1
clone size: -
D gene: TRBD2
CDR3 DNA: TGCAGCCTGGGAGGGGCAACCGGGGAGCTGTTTTTT
CDR3 protein: CSLGGATGELFF

J gene: TRBJ1-4
V gene: TRBV4-2
clone size: -
D gene: -
CDR3 DNA: TGTGCCAGCAGCCAAGATCGGGGGCGCTATGAAAAACTGTTTTTT
CDR3 protein: CASSQDRGRYEKLFF

J gene: TRBJ1-1
V gene: TRBV7-9
clone size: -
D gene: -
CDR3 DNA: TGTGCCAGCAGCTCTACAGGGATACCAGTGGGAGCTTTCTTT
CDR3 protein: CASSSTGIPVGAFF

J gene: TRBJ1-3
V gene: TRBV3-1/TRBV3-2
clone size: -
D gene: -
CDR3 DNA: TGTGCCAGCAGCCAAGGGCTCTCTGGAAACACCATATATTTT
CDR3 protein: CASSQGLSGNTIYF

J gene: TRBJ2-6
V gene: TRBV5-1
clone size: -
D gene: -
CDR3 DNA: TGCGCCAGCAGCTGGAGGGGTGGTGGGGCCAACGTCCTGACTTTC
CDR3 protein: CASSWRGGGANVLTF

J gene: TRBJ1-1
V gene: TRBV9
clone size: -
D gene: TRBD1
CDR3 DNA: TGTGCCAGCAGCGTTGGACAGGGGGCCACTGAAGCTTTCTTT
CDR3 protein: CASSVGQGATEAFF